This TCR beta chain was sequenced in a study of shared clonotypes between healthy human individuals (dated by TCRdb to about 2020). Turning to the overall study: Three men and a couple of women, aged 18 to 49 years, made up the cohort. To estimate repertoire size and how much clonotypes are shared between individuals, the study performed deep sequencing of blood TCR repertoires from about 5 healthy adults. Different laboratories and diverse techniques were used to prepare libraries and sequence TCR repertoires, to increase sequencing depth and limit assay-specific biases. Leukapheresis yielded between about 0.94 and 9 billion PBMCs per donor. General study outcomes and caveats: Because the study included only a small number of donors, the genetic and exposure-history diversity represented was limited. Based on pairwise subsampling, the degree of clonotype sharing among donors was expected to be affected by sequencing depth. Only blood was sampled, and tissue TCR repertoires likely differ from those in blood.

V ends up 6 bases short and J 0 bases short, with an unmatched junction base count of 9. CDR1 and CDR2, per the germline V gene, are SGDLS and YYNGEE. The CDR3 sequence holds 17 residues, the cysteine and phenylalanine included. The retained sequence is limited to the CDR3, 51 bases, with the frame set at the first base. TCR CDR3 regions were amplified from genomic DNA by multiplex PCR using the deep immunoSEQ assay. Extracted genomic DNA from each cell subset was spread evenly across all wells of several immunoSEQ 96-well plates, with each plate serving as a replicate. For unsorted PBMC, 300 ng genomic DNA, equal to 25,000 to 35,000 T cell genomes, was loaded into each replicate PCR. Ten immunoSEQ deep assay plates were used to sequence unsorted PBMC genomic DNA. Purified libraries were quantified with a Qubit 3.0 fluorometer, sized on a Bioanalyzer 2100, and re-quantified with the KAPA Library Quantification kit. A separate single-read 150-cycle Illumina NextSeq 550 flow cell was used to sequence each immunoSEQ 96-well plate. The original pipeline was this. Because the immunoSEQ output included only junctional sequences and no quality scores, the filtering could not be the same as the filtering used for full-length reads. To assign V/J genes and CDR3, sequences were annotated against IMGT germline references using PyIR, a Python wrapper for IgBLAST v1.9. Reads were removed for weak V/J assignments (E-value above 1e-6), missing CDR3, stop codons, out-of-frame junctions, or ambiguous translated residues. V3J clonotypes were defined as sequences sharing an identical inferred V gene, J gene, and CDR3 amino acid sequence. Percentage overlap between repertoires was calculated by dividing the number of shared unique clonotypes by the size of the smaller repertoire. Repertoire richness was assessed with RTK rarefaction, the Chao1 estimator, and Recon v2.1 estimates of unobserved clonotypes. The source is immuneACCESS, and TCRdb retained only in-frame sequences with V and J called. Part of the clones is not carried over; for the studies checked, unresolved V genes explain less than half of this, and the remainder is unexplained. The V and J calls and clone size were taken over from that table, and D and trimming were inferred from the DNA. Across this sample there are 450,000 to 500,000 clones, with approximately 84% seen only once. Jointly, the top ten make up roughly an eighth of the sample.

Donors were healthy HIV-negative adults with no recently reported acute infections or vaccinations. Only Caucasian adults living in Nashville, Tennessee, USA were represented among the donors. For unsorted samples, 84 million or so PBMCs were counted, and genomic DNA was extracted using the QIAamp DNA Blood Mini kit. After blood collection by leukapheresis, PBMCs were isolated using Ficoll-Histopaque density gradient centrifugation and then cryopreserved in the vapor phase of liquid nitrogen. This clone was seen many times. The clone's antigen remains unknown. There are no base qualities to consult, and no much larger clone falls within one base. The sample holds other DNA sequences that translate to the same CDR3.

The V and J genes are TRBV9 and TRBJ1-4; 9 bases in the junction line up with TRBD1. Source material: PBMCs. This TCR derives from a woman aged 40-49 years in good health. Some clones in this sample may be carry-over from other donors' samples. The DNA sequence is TGTGCCAGCAAAGTAGGGACAGGGCATTCAACTAATGAAAAACTGTTTTTT. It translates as CASKVGTGHSTNEKLFF.